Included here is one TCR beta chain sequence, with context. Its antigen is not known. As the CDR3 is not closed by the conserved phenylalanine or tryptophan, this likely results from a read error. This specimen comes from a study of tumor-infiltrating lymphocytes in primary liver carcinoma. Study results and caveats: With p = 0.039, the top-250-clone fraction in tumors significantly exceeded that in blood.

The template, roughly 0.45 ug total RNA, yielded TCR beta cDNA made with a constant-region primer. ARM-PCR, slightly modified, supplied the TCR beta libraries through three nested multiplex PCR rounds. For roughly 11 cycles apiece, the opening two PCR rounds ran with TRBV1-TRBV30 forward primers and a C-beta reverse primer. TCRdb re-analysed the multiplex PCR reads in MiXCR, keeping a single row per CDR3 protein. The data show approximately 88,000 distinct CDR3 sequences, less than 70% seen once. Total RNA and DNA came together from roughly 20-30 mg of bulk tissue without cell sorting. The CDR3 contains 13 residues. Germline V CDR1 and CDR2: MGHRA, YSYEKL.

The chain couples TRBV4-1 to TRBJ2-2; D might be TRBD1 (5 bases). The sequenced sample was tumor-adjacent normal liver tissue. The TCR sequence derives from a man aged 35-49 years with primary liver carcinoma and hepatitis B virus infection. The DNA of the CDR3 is TGCGCCGGCAGCCAAGGACAAGGCGGGGAGCTGTTTCTA. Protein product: CAGSQGQGGELFL.